Below are 5 T cell receptor beta chains sequenced from a single sample in a study of read filtering for tumor transcriptome and immune sequencing. Molecular barcoded adaptors covering alpha/delta and beta/gamma chains were used on roughly 400 ng RNA. TCRdb reanalysed the reads using MiXCR and keeps one entry per CDR3 protein. The table records around 140,000 distinct CDR3 sequences, over 10% of them present only once. The sample comprised a population of CD138-negative cells sorted from bone marrow. These receptors were taken from a donor aged 40 or older with multiple myeloma.

This clonotype was counted many times. The CDR3 spells CASSLGWREGRETQYF. DNA of the CDR3: TGCGCCAGCAGCCTCGGATGGCGGGAGGGCCGAGAGACCCAGTACTTC. This chain joins TRBV5-1 and TRBJ2-5, with TRBD2 identical over 9 bases. J lost 4 bases, V lost 4 bases, and 11 bases had no gene match. Germline loops: CDR1 SGHRS, CDR2 YFSETQ. This CDR3 has 16 residues.

This clonotype has ten or more counts. The chain employs TRBV5-1 and TRBJ2-7; TRBD2 agrees at 8 bases. Trimming at V came to 4 bases and at J to 5 bases, leaving 11 bases not matched to a gene. Germline V CDR1 and CDR2: SGHRS, YFSETQ. The CDR3 contains 15 residues. The CDR3 nucleotides read TGCGCCAGCAGCCTGGAGGTGGGACTAGAGGACGAGCAGTACTTC. The encoded protein is CASSLEVGLEDEQYF. The entire variable domain, with the rest obtained from reference TRBV5-1 and TRBJ2-7, is as follows: KAGVTQTPRYLIKTRGQQVTLSCSPISGHRSVSWYQQTPGQGLQFLFEYFSETQRNKGNFPGRFSGRQFSNSRSEMNVSTLELGDSALYLCASSLEVGLEDEQYFGPGTRLTVT.

In its sample, this clonotype was seen a few times. This chain's CDR3 is CASSLTGGVGTDTQYF. The CDR3 DNA reads TGTGCCAGCAGCCTCACAGGGGGCGTTGGCACAGATACGCAGTATTTT. The chain links TRBV7-2 to TRBJ2-3; TRBD1 matches at 9 bases. The CDR3 extends over 16 amino acids. Germline V lookup: CDR1 SGHTA, CDR2 FQGNSA. V gave up 5 bases and J gave up 1 base; unmatched junction bases: 7.

This chain joins TRBV7-6 and TRBJ2-7; the D is unclear. CDR3 length equals 15 residues. The germline V gene encodes CDR1 SGHVS and CDR2 FNYEAQ. Trimming removed 1 base at V and 3 bases at J, with 13 bases between. DNA for the CDR3: TGTGCCAGCAGCTTAGGGGCCGGGCGTAACTACGAGCAGTACTTC. Translation: CASSLGAGRNYEQYF. The complete variable domain, with remaining parts taken from reference TRBV7-6 and TRBJ2-7, reads GAGVSQSPRYKVTKRGQDVALRCDPISGHVSLYWYRQALGQGPEFLTYFNYEAQQDKSGLPNDRFSAERPEGSISTLTIQRTEQRDSAMYRCASSLGAGRNYEQYFGPGTRLTVT.

This clonotype was seen more than once but under ten times. This may be a read error, as it is one base from a much larger clone. Here the CDR3 DNA reads TGTGCCAGCAGTCGACAGGGGAATCAGCCCCAGCATTTT. Its protein is CASSRQGNQPQHF. The chain employs TRBV6-6 and TRBJ1-5, with 8 nucleotides matching TRBD1. Losses at the gene ends were 5 bases for V and 4 bases for J; bases not matched to a gene: 1. CDR3 length: 13 amino acids. Germline V gives CDR1 MNHNY, CDR2 SVGAGI (reference sequence).